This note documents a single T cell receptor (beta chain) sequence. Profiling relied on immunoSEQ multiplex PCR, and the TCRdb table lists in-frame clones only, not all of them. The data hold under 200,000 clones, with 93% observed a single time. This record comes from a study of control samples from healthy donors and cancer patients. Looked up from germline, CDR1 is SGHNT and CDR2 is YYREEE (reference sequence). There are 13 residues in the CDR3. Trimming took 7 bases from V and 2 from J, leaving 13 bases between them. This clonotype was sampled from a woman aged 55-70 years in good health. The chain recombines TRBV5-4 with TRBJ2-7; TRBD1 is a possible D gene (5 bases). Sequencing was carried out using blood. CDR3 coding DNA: TGTGCCAGCGCAGGGTCTCCTACCTACGAGCAGTACTTC. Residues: CASAGSPTYEQYF.